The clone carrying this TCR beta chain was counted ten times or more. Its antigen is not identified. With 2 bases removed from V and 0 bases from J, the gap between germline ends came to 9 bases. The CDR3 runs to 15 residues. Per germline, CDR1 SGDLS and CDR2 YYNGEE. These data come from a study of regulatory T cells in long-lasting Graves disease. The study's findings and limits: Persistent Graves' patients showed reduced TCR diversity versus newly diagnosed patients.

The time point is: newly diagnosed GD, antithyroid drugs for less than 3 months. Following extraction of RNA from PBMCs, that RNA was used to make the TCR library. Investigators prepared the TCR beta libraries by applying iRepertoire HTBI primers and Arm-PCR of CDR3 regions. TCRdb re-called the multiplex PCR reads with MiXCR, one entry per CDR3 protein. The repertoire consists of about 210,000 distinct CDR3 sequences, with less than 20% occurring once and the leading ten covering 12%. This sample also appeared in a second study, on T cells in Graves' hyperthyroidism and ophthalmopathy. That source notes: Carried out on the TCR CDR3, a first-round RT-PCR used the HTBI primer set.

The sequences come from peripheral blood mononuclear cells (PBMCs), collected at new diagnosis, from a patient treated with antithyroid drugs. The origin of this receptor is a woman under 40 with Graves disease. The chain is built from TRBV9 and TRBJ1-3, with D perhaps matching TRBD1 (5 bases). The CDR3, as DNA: TGTGCCAGCAGCGTGTCGGACATCTCTGGAAACACCATATATTTT. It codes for CASSVSDISGNTIYF.